This T cell receptor (beta chain) was found in a study of vaccination and CD4 T cells after COVID-19. Study in general: The convalescents comprised six males and four females, two of them Hispanic. The study's findings and limits: Spike mono-reactivity marked 304 of 307 vaccine-specific clones in convalescent patients.

Treatment specified: roughly ten-day PBMC culture with coronavirus spike peptide pools or control peptides (ViraFEST assay). ViraFEST sequenced TCRs after peptide-pool expansion of antigen-specific T cells. With respect to this clonotype: Its antigen is unidentified.

Trimming took 5 bases from V and 2 from J, leaving 15 bases between them. Germline V gene sequence: CDR1 SGHAT, CDR2 FQNNGV. CDR3 length: 15 residues. Sequencing of the DNA from cultured CD4+ T cells was carried out with the Oncomine TCR Beta short-read assay. A single record per CDR3 protein comes from TCRdb applying MiXCR to the PCR reads. The data hold 11,000 to 15,000 distinct CDR3 sequences, with 50% to 75% observed a single time. The J gene is TRBJ2-5, the V gene TRBV11-2; D not certain. The receptor comes from a human donor who had recovered from COVID-19. Sequenced sample: CD4+ T cells from blood, cultured in vitro. In DNA form, the CDR3 reads TGTGCCAGCAGCACGAACCGACCGGAACAAGAGACCCAGTACTTC. Translation: CASSTNRPEQETQYF.